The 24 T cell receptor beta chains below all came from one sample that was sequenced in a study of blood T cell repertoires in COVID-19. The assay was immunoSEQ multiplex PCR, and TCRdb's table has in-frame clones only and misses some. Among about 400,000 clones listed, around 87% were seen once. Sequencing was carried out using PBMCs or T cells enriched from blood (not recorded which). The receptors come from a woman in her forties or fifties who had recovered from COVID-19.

CDR3 sequence (DNA): TGCAGTGCTAGACCTGGCCACGAGCAGTACTTC. It yields the protein CSARPGHEQYF. The V call is TRBV20-1, the J call TRBJ2-7; D is undetermined. V shed 2 bases and J shed 5 bases, with 7 bases lying between them. The CDR3 runs 11 residues. Germline CDR1 and CDR2: DFQATT and SNEGSKA (reference sequence).

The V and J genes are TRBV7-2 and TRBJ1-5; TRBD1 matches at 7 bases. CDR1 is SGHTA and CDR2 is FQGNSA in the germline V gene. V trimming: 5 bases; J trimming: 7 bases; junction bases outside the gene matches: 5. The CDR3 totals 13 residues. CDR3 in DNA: TGTGCCAGCAGCGACAGGGTAAACCAGCCCCAGCATTTT. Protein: CASSDRVNQPQHF. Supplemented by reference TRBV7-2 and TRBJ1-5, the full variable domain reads GAGVSQSPSNKVTEKGKDVELRCDPISGHTALYWYRQSLGQGLEFLIYFQGNSAPDKSGLPSDRFSAERTGGSVSTLTIQRTQQEDSAVYLCASSDRVNQPQHFGDGTRLSIL.

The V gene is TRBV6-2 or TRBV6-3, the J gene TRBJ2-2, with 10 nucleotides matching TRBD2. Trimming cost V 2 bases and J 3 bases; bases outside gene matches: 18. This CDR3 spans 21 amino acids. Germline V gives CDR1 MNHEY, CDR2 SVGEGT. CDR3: CASSYPPGAAGGPGDTGELFF. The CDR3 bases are TGTGCCAGCAGTTACCCGCCCGGTGCAGCGGGGGGGCCAGGCGACACCGGGGAGCTGTTTTTT.

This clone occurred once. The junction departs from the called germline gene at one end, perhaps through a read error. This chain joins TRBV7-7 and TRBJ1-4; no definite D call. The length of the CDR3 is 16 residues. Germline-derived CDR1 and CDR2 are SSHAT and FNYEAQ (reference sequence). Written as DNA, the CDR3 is TGTGCTAGCAGCCCCGGCCCGGGGATCCCTAATGAAAAACTGTTTTTT. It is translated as CASSPGPGIPNEKLFF.

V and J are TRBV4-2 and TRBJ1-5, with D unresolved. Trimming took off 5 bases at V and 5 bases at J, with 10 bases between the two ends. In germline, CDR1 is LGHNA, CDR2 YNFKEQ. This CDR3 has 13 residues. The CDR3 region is CASSRERYQPQHF. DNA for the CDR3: TGTGCCAGCAGCAGGGAGCGGTATCAGCCCCAGCATTTT.

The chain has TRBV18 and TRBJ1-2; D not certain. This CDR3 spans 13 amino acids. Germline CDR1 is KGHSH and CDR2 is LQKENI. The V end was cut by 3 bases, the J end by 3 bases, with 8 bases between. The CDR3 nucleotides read TGTGCCAGCTCACCCTCCGTAGACTATGGCTACACCTTC. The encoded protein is CASSPSVDYGYTF.

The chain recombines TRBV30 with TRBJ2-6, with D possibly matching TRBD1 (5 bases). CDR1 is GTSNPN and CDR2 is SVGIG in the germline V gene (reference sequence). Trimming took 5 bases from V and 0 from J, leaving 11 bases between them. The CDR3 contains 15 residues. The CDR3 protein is CAWGATGSGANVLTF. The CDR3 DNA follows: TGTGCCTGGGGGGCAACAGGCTCTGGGGCCAACGTCCTGACTTTC.

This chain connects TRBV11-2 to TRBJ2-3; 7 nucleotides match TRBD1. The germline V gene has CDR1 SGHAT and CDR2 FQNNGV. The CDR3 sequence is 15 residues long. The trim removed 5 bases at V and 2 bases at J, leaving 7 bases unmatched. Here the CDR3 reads CASSHRGSDTDTQYF. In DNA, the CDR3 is TGTGCCAGCAGCCACAGGGGCTCGGACACAGATACGCAGTATTTT.

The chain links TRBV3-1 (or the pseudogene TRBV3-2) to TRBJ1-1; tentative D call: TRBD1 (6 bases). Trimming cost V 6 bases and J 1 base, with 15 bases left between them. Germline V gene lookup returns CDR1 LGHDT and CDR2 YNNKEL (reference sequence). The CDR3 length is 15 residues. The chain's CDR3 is CASSIRGRGNTEAFF. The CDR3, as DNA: TGTGCCAGCAGTATAAGGGGGAGAGGGAACACTGAAGCTTTCTTT.

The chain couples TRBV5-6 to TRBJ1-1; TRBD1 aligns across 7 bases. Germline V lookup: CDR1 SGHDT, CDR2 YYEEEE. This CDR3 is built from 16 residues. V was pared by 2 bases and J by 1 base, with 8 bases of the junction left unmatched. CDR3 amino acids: CASSFGYSGGNTEAFF. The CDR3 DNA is TGTGCCAGCAGCTTTGGATACTCAGGGGGGAACACTGAAGCTTTCTTT.

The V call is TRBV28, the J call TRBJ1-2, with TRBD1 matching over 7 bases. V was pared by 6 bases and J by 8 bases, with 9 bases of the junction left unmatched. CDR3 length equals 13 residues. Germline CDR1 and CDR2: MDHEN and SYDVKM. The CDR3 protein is CASSPGQVFGYTF. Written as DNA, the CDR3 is TGTGCCAGCAGCCCTGGACAGGTCTTCGGCTACACCTTC.

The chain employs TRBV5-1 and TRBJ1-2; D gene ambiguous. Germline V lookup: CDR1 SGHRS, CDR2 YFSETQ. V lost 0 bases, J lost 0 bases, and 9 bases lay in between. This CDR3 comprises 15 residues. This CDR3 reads CASSLDITANYGYTF. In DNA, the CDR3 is TGCGCCAGCAGCTTGGACATAACCGCTAACTATGGCTACACCTTC.

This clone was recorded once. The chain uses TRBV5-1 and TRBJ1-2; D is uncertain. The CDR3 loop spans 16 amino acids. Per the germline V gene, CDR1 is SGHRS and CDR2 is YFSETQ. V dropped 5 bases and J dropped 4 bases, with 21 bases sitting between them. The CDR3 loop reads CASSSGTFTEPYGYTF. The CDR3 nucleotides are TGCGCCAGCAGTTCGGGTACCTTTACTGAGCCCTATGGCTACACCTTC.

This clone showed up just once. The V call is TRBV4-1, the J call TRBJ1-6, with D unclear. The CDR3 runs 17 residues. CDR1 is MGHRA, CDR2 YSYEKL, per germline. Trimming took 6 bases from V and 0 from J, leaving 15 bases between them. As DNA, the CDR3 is TGCGCCAGCAGTTCAGTTGAGGTTAGCTCCTATAATTCACCCCTCCACTTT. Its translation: CASSSVEVSSYNSPLHF.

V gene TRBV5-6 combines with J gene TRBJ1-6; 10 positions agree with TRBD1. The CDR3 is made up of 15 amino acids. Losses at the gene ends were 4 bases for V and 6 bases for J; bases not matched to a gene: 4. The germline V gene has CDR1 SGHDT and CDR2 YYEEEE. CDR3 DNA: TGTGCCAGCAGCATCAGGACAGGGGGTAATTCACCCCTCCACTTT. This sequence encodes CASSIRTGGNSPLHF.

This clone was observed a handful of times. The CDR3 region has the DNA TGCGCCAGCAGCCAAGATGTGGGACAGCTCACCGGGGAGCTGTTTTTT. This gives the protein CASSQDVGQLTGELFF. This chain joins TRBV4-1 and TRBJ2-2, with 7 bases aligning to TRBD1. This CDR3 has 16 amino acids. Germline V lookup: CDR1 MGHRA, CDR2 YSYEKL. Trimming at V came to 0 bases and at J to 4 bases, leaving 5 bases not matched to a gene.

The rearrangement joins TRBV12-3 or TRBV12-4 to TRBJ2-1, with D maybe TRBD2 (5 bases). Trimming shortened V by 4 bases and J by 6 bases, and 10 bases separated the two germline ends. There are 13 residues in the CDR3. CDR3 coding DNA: TGTGCCAGCAGTTCAGACACTAGCAATGAGCAGTTCTTC. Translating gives CASSSDTSNEQFF.

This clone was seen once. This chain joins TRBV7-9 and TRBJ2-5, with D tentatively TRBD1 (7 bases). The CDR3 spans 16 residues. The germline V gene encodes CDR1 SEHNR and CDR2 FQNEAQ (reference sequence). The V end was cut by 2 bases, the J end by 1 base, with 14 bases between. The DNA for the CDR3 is TGTGCCAGCAGCTTATCCCCAGGGGGGTCCCAAGAGACCCAGTACTTC. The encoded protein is CASSLSPGGSQETQYF.

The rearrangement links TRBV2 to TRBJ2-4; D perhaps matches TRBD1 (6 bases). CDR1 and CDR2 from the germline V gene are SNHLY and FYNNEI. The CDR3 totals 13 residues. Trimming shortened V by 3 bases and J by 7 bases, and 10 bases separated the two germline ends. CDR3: CASSEGRGNIQYF. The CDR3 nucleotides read TGTGCCAGCAGTGAGGGCAGGGGTAACATTCAGTACTTC. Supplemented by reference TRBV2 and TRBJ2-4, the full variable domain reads EPEVTQTPSHQVTQMGQEVILRCVPISNHLYFYWYRQILGQKVEFLVSFYNNEISEKSEIFDDQFSVERPDGSNFTLKIRSTKLEDSAMYFCASSEGRGNIQYFGAGTRLSVL.

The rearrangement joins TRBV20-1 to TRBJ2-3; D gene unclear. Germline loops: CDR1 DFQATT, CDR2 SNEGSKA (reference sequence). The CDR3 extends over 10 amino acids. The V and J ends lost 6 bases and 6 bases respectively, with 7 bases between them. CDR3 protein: CSAFSDTQYF. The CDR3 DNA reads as TGCAGTGCCTTCTCGGATACGCAGTATTTT.

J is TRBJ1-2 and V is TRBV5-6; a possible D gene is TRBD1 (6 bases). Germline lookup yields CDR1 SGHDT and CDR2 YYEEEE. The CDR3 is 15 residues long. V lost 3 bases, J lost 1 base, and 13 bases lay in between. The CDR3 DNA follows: TGTGCCAGCAGCTGGGGACATGCAGTTAACTATGGCTACACCTTC. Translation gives CASSWGHAVNYGYTF. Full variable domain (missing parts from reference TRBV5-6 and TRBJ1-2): DAGVTQSPTHLIKTRGQQVTLRCSPKSGHDTVSWYQQALGQGPQFIFQYYEEEERQRGNFPDRFSGHQFPNYSSELNVNALLLGDSALYLCASSWGHAVNYGYTFGSGTRLTVV.

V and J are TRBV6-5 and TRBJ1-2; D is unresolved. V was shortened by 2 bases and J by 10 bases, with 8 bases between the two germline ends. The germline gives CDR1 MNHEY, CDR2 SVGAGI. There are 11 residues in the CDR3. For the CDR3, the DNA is TGTGCCAGCAGTTACGGCGGAGTCTACACCTTC. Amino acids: CASSYGGVYTF.

CDR3 protein: CAWSTGGDTQYF. In DNA form, the CDR3 reads TGTGCCTGGAGTACAGGAGGGGATACGCAGTATTTT. The genes are TRBV30 and TRBJ2-3, with D tentatively TRBD2 (6 bases). Per the germline V gene, CDR1 is GTSNPN and CDR2 is SVGIG (reference sequence). Trimming removed 2 bases at V and 6 bases at J, with 9 bases between. The CDR3 is made up of 12 amino acids.

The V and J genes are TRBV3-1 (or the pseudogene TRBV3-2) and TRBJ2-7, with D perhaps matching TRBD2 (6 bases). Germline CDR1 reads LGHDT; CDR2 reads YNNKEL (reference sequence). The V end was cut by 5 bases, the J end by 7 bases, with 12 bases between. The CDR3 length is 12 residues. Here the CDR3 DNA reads TGTGCCAGCAGCTCCGCTAGCGTAGAGCAGTACTTC. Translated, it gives CASSSASVEQYF.